Included here is one T cell receptor beta chain sequence, with context. Its antigen is undetermined. Sequenced by immunoSEQ multiplex PCR; TCRdb stores in-frame clones only, minus some. The repertoire holds about 250,000 clones, with roughly nine tenths as singletons. The data are from a study of cytomegalovirus exposure and HLA in healthy donors. Study results and limitations: It was found in a later analysis that first-cohort TCR clusters tended to co-occur in the 100 to 150 validation repertoires. There were 160 or so TCR beta chains listed as cytomegalovirus-associated. Across donors, most TCRs were seen rarely, yet some public ones were widespread. Under in vitro conditions, three CMV-associated chains were confirmed as specific for CMV antigens.

The germline CDR1 and CDR2 sequences are GTSNPN and SVGIG (reference sequence). The CDR3 spans 13 residues. The trim removed 1 base at V and 5 bases at J, leaving 4 bases unmatched. Sequencing input: PBMCs. The V gene is TRBV30, the J gene TRBJ2-5; 7 bases agree with TRBD1. The source of this sequence is a man in his late teens or twenties in good health and CMV-seropositive. Written as DNA, the CDR3 is TGTGCCTGGAGTGAGACAGGGACGGAGACCCAGTACTTC. Its protein product is CAWSETGTETQYF.